These T cell receptor beta chains were read from a single sample in a study of cytomegalovirus exposure and HLA in healthy donors. The table came from immunoSEQ multiplex PCR; TCRdb's copy has only in-frame clones and leaves some out. The repertoire holds over 150,000 clones, with more than 70% as singletons. Sequencing input: PBMCs. The origin of the receptors is a woman aged 40 to 50 in good health and CMV-seropositive. Each CDR3 is given with its conserved first and last residue. Part of the rows lack a size; the others show once, few, many or a class for expanded clones.

TRBJ2-1,TRBV6-1,few,CASSLAGVGYNEQFF
TRBJ2-3,TRBV27,NA,CASSLSGQFGDTQYF
TRBJ2-7,TRBV27,NA,CASSTMGTSVDEQYF
TRBJ2-7,TRBV7-8,few,CASSSRDRLLQQYF
TRBJ2-7,TRBV11-3,NA,CASSPLWGLAGNEQYF
TRBJ2-1,TRBV10-1,few,CASSGTSGRGEQFF
TRBJ1-1,TRBV30,NA,CAWSFMNTEAFF
TRBJ1-5,TRBV6-6,few,CASTGNSNQPQHF
TRBJ2-1,TRBV13,NA,CASSTGTSGSFDEQFF
TRBJ1-1,TRBV27,NA,CASSLFWGSNTEAFF
TRBJ1-2,TRBV28,few,CASSLRIGGAYGYTF
TRBJ2-7,TRBV6-1,once,CASSEAPSFDLYEQYF
TRBJ2-2,TRBV7-9,NA,CASSLRQGTGELFF
TRBJ2-7,TRBV5-6,NA,CASSSLVSGSHYEQYF
TRBJ1-1,TRBV6-5,few,CASSYSTEGTEAFF
TRBJ2-6,TRBV19,NA,CASSIQVPGANVLTF
TRBJ2-5,TRBV21-1,NA,CASSKAYIRGVKTQYF
TRBJ1-1,TRBV5-1,once,CASSLRPQAGNTEAFF
TRBJ2-1,TRBV29-1,NA,CSVERTGNNEQFF
TRBJ1-2,TRBV6-1,NA,CASSETGAYGYTF
TRBJ1-1,TRBV25-1,NA,CASRRGRTENTEAFF
TRBJ1-2,TRBV10-2,NA,CASSNDRNYGYTF
NA,TRBV6-1,NA,CASSRLAGGQYEQYF
TRBJ2-3,TRBV5-8,NA,CASSTGTASTDTQYF
TRBJ2-7,TRBV6-1,NA,CASSEAASGSPEQYF